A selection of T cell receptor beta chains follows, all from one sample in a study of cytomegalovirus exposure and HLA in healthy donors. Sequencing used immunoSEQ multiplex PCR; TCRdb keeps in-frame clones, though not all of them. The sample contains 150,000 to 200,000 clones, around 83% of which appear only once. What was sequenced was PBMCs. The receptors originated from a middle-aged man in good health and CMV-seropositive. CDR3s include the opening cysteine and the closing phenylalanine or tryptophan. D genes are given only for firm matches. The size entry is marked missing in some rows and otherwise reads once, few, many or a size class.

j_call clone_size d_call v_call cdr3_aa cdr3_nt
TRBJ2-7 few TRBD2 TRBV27 CASSLGTSGSYEQYF TGTGCCAGCAGTTTAGGGACTAGCGGGAGTTACGAGCAGTACTTC
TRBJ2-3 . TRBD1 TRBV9 CASSPRGRGSTDTQYF TGTGCCAGCAGCCCCAGGGGGCGGGGATCAACAGATACGCAGTATTTT
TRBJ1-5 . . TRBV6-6 CASSWIGVVDQPQHF TGTGCCAGCAGTTGGATAGGGGTGGTGGATCAGCCCCAGCATTTT
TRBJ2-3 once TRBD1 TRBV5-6 CASSSRDRGTDTQYF TGTGCCAGCAGCTCCCGGGACAGGGGTACAGATACGCAGTATTTT
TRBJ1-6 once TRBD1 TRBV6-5 CASSLLRDSESPLHF TGTGCCAGCAGTTTACTCCGGGACAGTGAATCACCCCTCCACTTT
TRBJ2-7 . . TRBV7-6 CASSLATTSYEQYF TGTGCCAGCAGCTTAGCCACAACCTCCTACGAGCAGTACTTC
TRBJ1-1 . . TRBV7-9 CSSSFTNTEAFF TGTTCCAGCAGCTTTACTAACACTGAAGCTTTCTTT
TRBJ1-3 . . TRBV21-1 CASSSTGEDRAGNTIYF TGTGCCAGCAGCTCAACCGGCGAGGATCGCGCTGGAAACACCATATATTTT
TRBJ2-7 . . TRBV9 CASSVGGHGAYEQYF TGTGCCAGCAGCGTAGGGGGCCATGGGGCCTACGAGCAGTACTTC
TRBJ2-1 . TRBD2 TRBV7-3 CASSLTGGSSYNEQFF TGTGCCAGCAGCTTAACGGGGGGGAGCTCCTACAATGAGCAGTTCTTC
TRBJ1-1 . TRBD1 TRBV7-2 CASSLGQGAKTEAFF TGTGCCAGCAGCCTGGGACAGGGGGCCAAAACTGAAGCTTTCTTT
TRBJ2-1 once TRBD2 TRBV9 CASSHYLGTSGGVQAYNEQFF TGTGCCAGCAGCCACTACCTCGGGACTAGCGGGGGAGTACAAGCCTACAATGAGCAGTTCTTC
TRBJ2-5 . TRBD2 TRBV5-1 CASSLAGTRGETQYF TGCGCCAGCAGCTTAGCGGGAACCCGGGGGGAGACCCAGTACTTC
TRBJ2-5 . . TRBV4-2 CASSRKGAGQETQYF TGTGCCAGCAGCCGGAAAGGGGCAGGGCAAGAGACCCAGTACTTC
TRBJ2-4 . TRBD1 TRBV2 CASRMGQGGKNIQYF TGTGCCAGCAGGATGGGACAGGGAGGCAAAAACATTCAGTACTTC
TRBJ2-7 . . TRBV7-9 CSSSADGTPGPYEQYF TGTTCCAGCAGCGCAGACGGGACACCAGGGCCCTACGAGCAGTACTTC
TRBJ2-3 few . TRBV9 CASSTRGGASDTQYF TGTGCCAGCAGCACAAGGGGGGGGGCCTCAGATACGCAGTATTTT
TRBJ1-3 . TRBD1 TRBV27 CASSLYGQGAGNTIYF TGTGCCAGCAGTTTATATGGACAGGGGGCGGGAAACACCATATATTTT
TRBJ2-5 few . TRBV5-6 CASSLRGYQETQYF TGTGCCAGCAGCTTGAGGGGGTACCAAGAGACCCAGTACTTC
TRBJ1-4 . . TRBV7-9 CASSSGRQATNEKLFF TGTGCCAGCAGCTCAGGGAGACAGGCAACTAATGAAAAACTGTTTTTT
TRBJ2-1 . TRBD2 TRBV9 CASNWPSGENNEQFF TGTGCCAGCAATTGGCCTAGCGGGGAGAACAATGAGCAGTTCTTC
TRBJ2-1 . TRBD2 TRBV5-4 CASSFGTSGSMGNEQFF TGTGCCAGCAGCTTTGGGACTAGCGGGAGCATGGGGAATGAGCAGTTCTTC
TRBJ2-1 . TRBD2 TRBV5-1 CASSAGTSTYNEQFF TGCGCCAGCAGTGCCGGGACTAGTACCTACAATGAGCAGTTCTTC
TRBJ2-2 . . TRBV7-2 CASSPRRPARNTGELFF TGTGCCAGCAGCCCCCGGAGGCCGGCACGGAACACCGGGGAGCTGTTTTTT
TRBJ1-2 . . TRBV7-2 CASSLGGPVGTNGYTF TGTGCCAGCAGCTTAGGGGGGCCGGTGGGCACGAATGGCTACACCTTC
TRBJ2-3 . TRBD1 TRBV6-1 CASILDRGADTQYF TGTGCCAGCATACTGGACAGGGGAGCAGATACGCAGTATTTT
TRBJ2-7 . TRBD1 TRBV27 CASSLNRGSYEQYF TGTGCCAGCAGTCTCAACAGGGGCTCCTACGAGCAGTACTTC
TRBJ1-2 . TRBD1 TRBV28 CASSTRQGGYTF TGTGCCAGCAGTACACGACAGGGTGGCTACACCTTC
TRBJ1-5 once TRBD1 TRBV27 CASSFRGQGRGYNQPQHF TGTGCCAGCAGTTTTCGGGGACAGGGAAGGGGTTACAATCAGCCCCAGCATTTT
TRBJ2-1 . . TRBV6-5 CASSLLGFEEQFF TGTGCCAGCAGTTTACTAGGGTTTGAGGAGCAGTTCTTC
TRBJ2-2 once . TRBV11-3 CASSSHRDTGELFF TGTGCCAGCAGCTCCCACAGGGACACCGGGGAGCTGTTTTTT
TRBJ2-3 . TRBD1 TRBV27 CASSFGTDTDTQYF TGTGCCAGCAGTTTCGGGACAGACACAGATACGCAGTATTTT
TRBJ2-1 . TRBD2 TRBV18 CASSQTPGLDYNEQFF TGTGCCAGCTCACAAACTCCGGGACTAGACTACAATGAGCAGTTCTTC
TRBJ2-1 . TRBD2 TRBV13 CASSFKRTSEYNEQFF TGTGCCAGCAGCTTCAAACGGACTAGCGAGTACAATGAGCAGTTCTTC
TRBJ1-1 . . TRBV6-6 CASSYSTLVFEAFF TGTGCCAGCAGTTACTCGACTCTGGTCTTTGAAGCTTTCTTT
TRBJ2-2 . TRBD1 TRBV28 CASSGQGANTGELFF TGTGCCAGCAGTGGACAGGGGGCGAACACCGGGGAGCTGTTTTTT
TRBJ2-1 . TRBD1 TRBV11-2 CASSLTPGQGIF TGTGCCAGCAGCTTAACTCCGGGACAGGGCATCTTC
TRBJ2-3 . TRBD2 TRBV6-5 CASSRLAGGTDTQYF TGTGCCAGCAGTCGACTAGCGGGGGGCACAGATACGCAGTATTTT
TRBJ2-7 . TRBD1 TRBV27 CASTPTGTHYYEQYF TGTGCCAGCACCCCGACAGGGACCCATTACTACGAGCAGTACTTC
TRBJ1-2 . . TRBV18 CASSPREGYGYTF TGTGCCAGCTCACCACGGGAGGGTTATGGCTACACCTTC
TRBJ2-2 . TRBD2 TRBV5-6 CASSGLAATGELFF TGTGCCAGCAGCGGACTAGCGGCCACCGGGGAGCTGTTTTTT